A single sample gave rise to the 4 T cell receptor beta chains below, sequenced in a study of T-cell reconstitution after alpha-beta-depleted transplantation in children. TCRbeta library preparation incorporated unique molecular identifiers. TCRdb re-analysed the PCR reads in MiXCR, keeping a single row per CDR3 protein. Among 190,000 or so distinct CDR3 sequences listed, approximately 6.8% were seen once. Source: PBMCs from the stem cell graft donor, taken from the stem cell graft. These receptors were taken from a human donor who donated a stem cell graft to a child with Wiskott-Aldrich syndrome.

In this sample, this clonotype turned up many times. V is TRBV12-3 or TRBV12-4 and J is TRBJ1-1, with D perhaps matching TRBD1 (5 bases). The CDR3 loop spans 15 amino acids. Deletions cut 8 bases from V and 0 bases from J, with 16 bases between. The CDR3, as DNA: TGTGCCAGCTCCCCACAGGTTTCCATGAACACTGAAGCTTTCTTT. Amino acid sequence: CASSPQVSMNTEAFF.

This clonotype has ten or more counts. The chain employs TRBV5-1 and TRBJ2-7, with a tentative D call TRBD2 (6 bases). Germline loops: CDR1 SGHRS, CDR2 YFSETQ. This CDR3 is built from 13 residues. Trimming removed 4 bases at V and 2 bases at J, with 10 bases between. CDR3 coding DNA: TGCGCCAGCAGCCTGGGACTTACCTACGAGCAGTACTTC. It translates to CASSLGLTYEQYF.

This clonotype has at least ten counts. The chain recombines TRBV29-1 with TRBJ1-1; tentative D call: TRBD1 (5 bases). Germline CDR1 SQVTM, CDR2 ANQGSEA. The CDR3 consists of 13 residues. V lost 6 bases and J 4 bases, leaving 15 bases between the germline ends. CDR3 coding DNA: TGCAGCGTGAAGACGGCCGGGGGCACTGAAGCTTTCTTT. Its protein product is CSVKTAGGTEAFF.

This clonotype has at least ten counts. The J gene is TRBJ1-5, the V gene TRBV20-1; 7 positions agree with TRBD1. The CDR3 length is 13 residues. Losses at the gene ends were 2 bases for V and 5 bases for J; bases not matched to a gene: 3. The germline V gene encodes CDR1 DFQATT and CDR2 SNEGSKA (reference sequence). In DNA form, the CDR3 reads TGCAGTGCTAGACGAGGGGGCGATCAGCCCCAGCATTTT. Encoded protein: CSARRGGDQPQHF.